This T cell receptor (beta chain) comes out of a study of cytomegalovirus exposure and HLA in healthy donors. V was cut by 8 bases and J by 4 bases, with 11 bases left in between. The CDR3 sequence is 13 residues long. Per the germline V gene, CDR1 is MNHEY and CDR2 is SVGAGI. Researchers ran the PCR with 60 Vbeta and 13 Jbeta primers. Sequencing used immunoSEQ multiplex PCR; TCRdb keeps in-frame clones, though not all of them. The data hold under 70,000 clones, with about three quarters observed a single time. This clone was seen once. This sequence originates from a male donor in good health and CMV-seropositive. The chain carries TRBV6-5 and TRBJ1-4; possible D gene TRBD1, 6 bases. The sequencing input was PBMCs. The CDR3 is CASRGGFNEKLFF. CDR3 nucleotide sequence: TGTGCCAGCCGCGGGGGCTTTAATGAAAAACTGTTTTTT.